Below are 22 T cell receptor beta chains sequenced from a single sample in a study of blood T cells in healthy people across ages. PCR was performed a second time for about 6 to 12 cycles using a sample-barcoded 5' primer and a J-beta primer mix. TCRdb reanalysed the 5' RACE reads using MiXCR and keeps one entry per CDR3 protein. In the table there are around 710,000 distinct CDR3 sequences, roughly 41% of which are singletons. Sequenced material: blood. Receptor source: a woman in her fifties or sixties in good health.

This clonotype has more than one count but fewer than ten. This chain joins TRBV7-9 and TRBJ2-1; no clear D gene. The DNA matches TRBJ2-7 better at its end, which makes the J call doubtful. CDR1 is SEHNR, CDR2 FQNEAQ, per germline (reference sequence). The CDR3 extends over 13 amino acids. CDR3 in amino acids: CASSPGSYNEQYF. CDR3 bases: TGTGCCAGCAGCCCCGGGTCCTACAATGAGCAGTACTTC.

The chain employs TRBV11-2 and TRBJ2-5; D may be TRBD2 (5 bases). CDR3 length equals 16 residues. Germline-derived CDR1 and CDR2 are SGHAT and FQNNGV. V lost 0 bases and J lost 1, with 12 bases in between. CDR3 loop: CASSLDRLIPQETQYF. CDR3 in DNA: TGTGCCAGCAGCTTAGATAGACTAATCCCCCAAGAGACCCAGTACTTC.

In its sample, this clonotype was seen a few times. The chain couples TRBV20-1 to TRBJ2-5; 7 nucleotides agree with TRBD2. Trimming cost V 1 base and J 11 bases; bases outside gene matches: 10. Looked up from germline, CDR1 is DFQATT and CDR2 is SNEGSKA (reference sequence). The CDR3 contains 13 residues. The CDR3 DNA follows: TGCAGTGCTAGAGGGGAGGGACTATCTGAGCAGTACTTC. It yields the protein CSARGEGLSEQYF.

The DNA for the CDR3 is TGTGCCAGCAGCCCAAAGGGGATGTCCTACGAGCAGTACTTC. Translation: CASSPKGMSYEQYF. This sequence joins TRBV7-8 and TRBJ2-7; tentatively, D is TRBD1 (5 bases). The CDR3 consists of 14 residues. Between the trimmed V and J ends, which lost 5 bases and 1 base, there was a span of 12 bases. Germline CDR1 SGHVS, CDR2 FQNEAQ.

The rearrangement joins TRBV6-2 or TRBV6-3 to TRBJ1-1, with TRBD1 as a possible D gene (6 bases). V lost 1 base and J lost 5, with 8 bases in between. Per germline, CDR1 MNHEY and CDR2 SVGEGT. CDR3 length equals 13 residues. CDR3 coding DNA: TGTGCCAGCAGTTACTTTCAGGGGACTGAAGCTTTCTTT. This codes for CASSYFQGTEAFF.

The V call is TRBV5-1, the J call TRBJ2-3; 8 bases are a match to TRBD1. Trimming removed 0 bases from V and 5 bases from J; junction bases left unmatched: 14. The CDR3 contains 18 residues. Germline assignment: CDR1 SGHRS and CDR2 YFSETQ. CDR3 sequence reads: CASSLARDRSKVGDTQYF. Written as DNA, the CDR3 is TGCGCCAGCAGCTTGGCCCGGGACAGGTCCAAGGTAGGAGATACGCAGTATTTT. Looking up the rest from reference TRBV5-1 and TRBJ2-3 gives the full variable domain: KAGVTQTPRYLIKTRGQQVTLSCSPISGHRSVSWYQQTPGQGLQFLFEYFSETQRNKGNFPGRFSGRQFSNSRSEMNVSTLELGDSALYLCASSLARDRSKVGDTQYFGPGTRLTVL.

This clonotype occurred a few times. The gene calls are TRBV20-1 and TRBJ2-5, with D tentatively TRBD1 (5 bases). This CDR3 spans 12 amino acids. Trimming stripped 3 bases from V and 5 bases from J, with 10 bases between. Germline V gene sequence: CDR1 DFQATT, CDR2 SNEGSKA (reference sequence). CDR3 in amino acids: CSARPRVETQYF. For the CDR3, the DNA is TGCAGTGCTAGGCCCAGGGTCGAGACCCAGTACTTC.

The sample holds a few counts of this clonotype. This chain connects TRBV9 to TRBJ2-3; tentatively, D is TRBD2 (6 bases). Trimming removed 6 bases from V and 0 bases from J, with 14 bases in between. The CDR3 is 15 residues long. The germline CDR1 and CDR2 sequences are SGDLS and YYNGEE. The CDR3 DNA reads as TGTGCCAGCACCGGATGGGACTTTAGCACAGATACGCAGTATTTT. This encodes CASTGWDFSTDTQYF.

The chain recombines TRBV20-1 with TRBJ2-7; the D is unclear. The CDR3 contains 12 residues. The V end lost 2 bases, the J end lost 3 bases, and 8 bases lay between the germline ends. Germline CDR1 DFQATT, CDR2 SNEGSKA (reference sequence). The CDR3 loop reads CSARSPRYEQYF. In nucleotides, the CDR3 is TGCAGTGCTAGATCCCCCCGCTACGAGCAGTACTTC.

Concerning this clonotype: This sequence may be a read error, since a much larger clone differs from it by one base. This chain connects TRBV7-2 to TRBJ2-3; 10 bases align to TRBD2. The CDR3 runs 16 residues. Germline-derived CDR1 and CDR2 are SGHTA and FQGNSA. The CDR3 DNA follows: TGTGCCAGCAGCTATCAGGCTAGCGGGAGCACAGATACGCGGTATTTT. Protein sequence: CASSYQASGSTDTRYF. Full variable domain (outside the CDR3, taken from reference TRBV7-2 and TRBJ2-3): GAGVSQSPSNKVTEKGKDVELRCDPISGHTALYWYRQSLGQGLEFLIYFQGNSAPDKSGLPSDRFSAERTGGSVSTLTIQRTQQEDSAVYLCASSYQASGSTDTRYFGPGTRLTVL.

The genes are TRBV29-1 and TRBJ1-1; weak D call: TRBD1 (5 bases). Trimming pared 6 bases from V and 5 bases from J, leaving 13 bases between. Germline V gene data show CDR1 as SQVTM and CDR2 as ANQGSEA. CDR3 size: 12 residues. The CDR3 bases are TGCAGCGTGCTACCGGAGGGGACTGAAGCTTTCTTT. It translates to CSVLPEGTEAFF.

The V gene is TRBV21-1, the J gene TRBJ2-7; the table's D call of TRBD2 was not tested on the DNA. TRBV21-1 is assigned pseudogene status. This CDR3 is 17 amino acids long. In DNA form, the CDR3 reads TGTGCCAGCAGCTACGAGAGGCTAGCGGGTATCACCTACGAGCAGTACTTC. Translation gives CASSYERLAGITYEQYF.

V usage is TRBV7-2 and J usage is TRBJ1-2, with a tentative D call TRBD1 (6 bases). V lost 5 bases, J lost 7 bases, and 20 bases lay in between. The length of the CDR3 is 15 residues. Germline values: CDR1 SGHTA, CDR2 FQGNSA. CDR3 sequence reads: CASSPSGEGGGGYTF. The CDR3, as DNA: TGTGCCAGCAGCCCTAGTGGGGAGGGGGGCGGTGGCTACACCTTC. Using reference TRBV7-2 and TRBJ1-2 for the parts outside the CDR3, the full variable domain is GAGVSQSPSNKVTEKGKDVELRCDPISGHTALYWYRQSLGQGLEFLIYFQGNSAPDKSGLPSDRFSAERTGGSVSTLTIQRTQQEDSAVYLCASSPSGEGGGGYTFGSGTRLTVV.

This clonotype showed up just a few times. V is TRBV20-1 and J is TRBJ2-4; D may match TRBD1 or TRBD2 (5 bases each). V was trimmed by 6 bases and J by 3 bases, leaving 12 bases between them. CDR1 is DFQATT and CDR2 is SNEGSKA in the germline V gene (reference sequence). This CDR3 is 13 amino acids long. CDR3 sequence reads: CSAGGGGKNIQYF. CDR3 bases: TGCAGTGCGGGTGGGGGTGGCAAAAACATTCAGTACTTC.

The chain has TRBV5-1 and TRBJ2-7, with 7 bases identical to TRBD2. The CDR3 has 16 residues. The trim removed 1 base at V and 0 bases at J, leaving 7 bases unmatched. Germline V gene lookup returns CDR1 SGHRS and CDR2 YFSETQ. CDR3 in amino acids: CASSLLAAGNSYEQYF. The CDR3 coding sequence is TGCGCCAGCAGCTTGCTCGCAGCGGGGAACTCCTACGAGCAGTACTTC.

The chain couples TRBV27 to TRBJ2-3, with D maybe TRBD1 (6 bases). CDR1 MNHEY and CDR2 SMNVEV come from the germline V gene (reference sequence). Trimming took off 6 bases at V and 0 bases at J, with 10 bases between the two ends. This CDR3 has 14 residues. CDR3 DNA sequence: TGTGCCAGCAGGGGGGCGGGTAGCACAGATACGCAGTATTTT. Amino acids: CASRGAGSTDTQYF.

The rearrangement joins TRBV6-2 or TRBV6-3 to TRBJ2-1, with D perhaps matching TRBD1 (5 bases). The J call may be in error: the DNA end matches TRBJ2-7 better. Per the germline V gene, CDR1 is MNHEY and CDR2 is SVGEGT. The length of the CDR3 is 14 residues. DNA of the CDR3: TGTGCCAGTCAGGACACCGGCTCCTACAATGAGCAGTACTTC. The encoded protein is CASQDTGSYNEQYF.

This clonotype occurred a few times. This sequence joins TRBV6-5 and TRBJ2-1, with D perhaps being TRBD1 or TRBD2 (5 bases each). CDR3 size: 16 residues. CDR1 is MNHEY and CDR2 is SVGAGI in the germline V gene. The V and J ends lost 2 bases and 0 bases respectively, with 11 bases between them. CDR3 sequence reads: CASSYRAGSSYNEQFF. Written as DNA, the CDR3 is TGTGCCAGCAGTTACCGGGCAGGGAGCTCCTACAATGAGCAGTTCTTC.

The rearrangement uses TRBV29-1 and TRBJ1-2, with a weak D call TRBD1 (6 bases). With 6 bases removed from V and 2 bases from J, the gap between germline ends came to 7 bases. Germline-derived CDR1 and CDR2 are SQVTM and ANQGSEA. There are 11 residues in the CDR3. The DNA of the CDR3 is TGCAGCGTCAGGGGAAACTATGGCTACACCTTC. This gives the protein CSVRGNYGYTF.

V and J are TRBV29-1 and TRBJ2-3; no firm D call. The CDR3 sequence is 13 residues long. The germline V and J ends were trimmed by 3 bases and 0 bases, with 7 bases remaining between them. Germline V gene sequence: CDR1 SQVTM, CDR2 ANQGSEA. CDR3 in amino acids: CSVEAESTDTQYF. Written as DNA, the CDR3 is TGCAGCGTTGAGGCGGAAAGCACAGATACGCAGTATTTT.

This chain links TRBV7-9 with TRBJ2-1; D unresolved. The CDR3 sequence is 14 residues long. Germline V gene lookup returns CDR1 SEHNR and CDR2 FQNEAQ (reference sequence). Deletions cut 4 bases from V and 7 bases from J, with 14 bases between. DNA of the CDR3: TGTGCCAGCAGCTCAAGTCAGTCTGGGAATGAGCAGTTCTTC. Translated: CASSSSQSGNEQFF. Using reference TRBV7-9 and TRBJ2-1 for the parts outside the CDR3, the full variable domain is DTGVSQNPRHKITKRGQNVTFRCDPISEHNRLYWYRQTLGQGPEFLTYFQNEAQLEKSRLLSDRFSAERPKGSFSTLEIQRTEQGDSAMYLCASSSSQSGNEQFFGPGTRLTVL.

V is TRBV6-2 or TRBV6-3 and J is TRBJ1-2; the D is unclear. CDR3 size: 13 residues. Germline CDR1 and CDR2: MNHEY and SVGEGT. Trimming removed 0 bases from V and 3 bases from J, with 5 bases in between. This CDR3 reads CASSYSTDYGYTF. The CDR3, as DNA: TGTGCCAGCAGTTACTCGACGGACTATGGCTACACCTTC.